A single sample gave rise to the 23 T cell receptor beta chains below, sequenced in a study of blood T cell repertoires in COVID-19. Measured with immunoSEQ multiplex PCR; TCRdb has only the in-frame clones, and not every one. The sample includes about 210,000 clones, approximately 82% of them seen just once. The sample was peripheral blood. These receptors were collected from a man in his fifties with active or convalescent COVID-19.

V is TRBV5-1 and J is TRBJ2-7; TRBD2 matches at 12 bases. V shed 2 bases and J 2 bases; nucleotides not matched to a gene: 8. CDR1 is SGHRS, CDR2 YFSETQ, per germline. The CDR3 has 17 residues. CDR3 DNA sequence: TGCGCCAGCAGCTTCAACCGACTAGCGGGAGTACCCTACGAGCAGTACTTC. It encodes CASSFNRLAGVPYEQYF. Variable domain in full (rest from reference TRBV5-1 and TRBJ2-7): KAGVTQTPRYLIKTRGQQVTLSCSPISGHRSVSWYQQTPGQGLQFLFEYFSETQRNKGNFPGRFSGRQFSNSRSEMNVSTLELGDSALYLCASSFNRLAGVPYEQYFGPGTRLTVT.

The chain recombines TRBV2 with TRBJ2-5; 10 bases fit TRBD2. Trimming at V came to 4 bases and at J to 5 bases, leaving 7 bases not matched to a gene. The CDR3 is 15 amino acids. Germline CDR1 is SNHLY and CDR2 is FYNNEI. CDR3 loop: CASSAVLAGRETQYF. CDR3 nucleotide sequence: TGTGCCAGCAGTGCCGTACTAGCGGGGAGGGAGACCCAGTACTTC.

This chain uses TRBV19 with TRBJ1-1, with 8 bases that match TRBD1. Germline CDR1 and CDR2: LNHDA and SQIVND (reference sequence). J gave up 4 bases and V 7 bases, and 8 bases lay outside the gene matches. The CDR3 is 14 amino acids. CDR3 region: CASNNRGLGTEAFF. The CDR3 region has the DNA TGTGCCAGTAATAACAGGGGGTTGGGCACTGAAGCTTTCTTT. Combining the CDR3 with reference TRBV19 and TRBJ1-1 gives the whole variable domain DGGITQSPKYLFRKEGQNVTLSCEQNLNHDAMYWYRQDPGQGLRLIYYSQIVNDFQKGDIAEGYSVSREKKESFPLTVTSAQKNPTAFYLCASNNRGLGTEAFFGQGTRLTVV.

This rearrangement joins TRBV7-3 to TRBJ2-1; TRBD1 matches at 9 bases. V shed 1 base, J shed 5 bases, and the junction held 3 bases outside the gene matches. The germline gives CDR1 SGHTA, CDR2 FQGTGA. This CDR3 spans 15 amino acids. The CDR3 here is CASSLKGDRDNEQFF. The CDR3 nucleotides read TGTGCCAGCAGCTTAAAAGGGGACAGGGACAATGAGCAGTTCTTC.

V and J are TRBV28 and TRBJ1-1, with D perhaps matching TRBD1 (6 bases). There are 15 residues in the CDR3. Trimming left V 3 bases short and J 1 base short, with 12 bases between. From germline, CDR1 is MDHEN and CDR2 SYDVKM. The CDR3 sequence: CASSFRGGQNTEAFF. The DNA of the CDR3 is TGTGCCAGCAGTTTCCGGGGGGGACAGAACACTGAAGCTTTCTTT. The full variable domain, rest sourced from reference TRBV28 and TRBJ1-1, is DVKVTQSSRYLVKRTGEKVFLECVQDMDHENMFWYRQDPGLGLRLIYFSYDVKMKEKGDIPEGYSVSREKKERFSLILESASTNQTSMYLCASSFRGGQNTEAFFGQGTRLTVV.

This clone has just a few counts. V gene TRBV7-2 combines with J gene TRBJ1-3; the D is unclear. This CDR3 is 17 amino acids long. Trimming removed 0 bases at V and 0 bases at J, with 12 bases between. CDR1 SGHTA and CDR2 FQGNSA come from the germline V gene. In DNA form, the CDR3 reads TGTGCCAGCAGCTTAGCCGCATTTGAGCCCTCTGGAAACACCATATATTTT. Its translation: CASSLAAFEPSGNTIYF.

The chain links TRBV7-9 to TRBJ2-7; 9 bases map to TRBD2. The J call is in doubt because the DNA end fits TRBJ2-5 better. CDR1 and CDR2 from the germline V gene are SEHNR and FQNEAQ (reference sequence). There are 15 residues in the CDR3. The CDR3 sequence is CASSHGGGAEETQYF. The DNA for the CDR3 is TGTGCCAGCAGCCACGGCGGGGGGGCTGAAGAGACCCAGTACTTC.

The rearrangement uses TRBV7-9 and TRBJ2-7; 9 bases are a match to TRBD2. Per the germline V gene, CDR1 is SEHNR and CDR2 is FQNEAQ (reference sequence). The CDR3 spans 15 residues. The V segment lost 4 bases and the J segment 4 bases; nucleotides outside the gene matches: 8. The CDR3 DNA reads TGTGCCAGCAGCTCAGTGACTAGCGGAGTATACGAGCAGTACTTC. Translation: CASSSVTSGVYEQYF.

With regard to this clone: The junction shows a germline mismatch at one end, possibly a read error. The V gene is TRBV27, the J gene TRBJ1-6; no clear D gene. Looked up from germline, CDR1 is MNHEY and CDR2 is SMNVEV (reference sequence). CDR3 size: 16 residues. The CDR3 spells CASRLKAGWINSPLHF. In DNA, the CDR3 is TGTGCCAGCCGTTTAAAGGCAGGTTGGATCAATTCACCCCTCCACTTT.

The chain has TRBV5-1 and TRBJ2-3; the match to TRBD2 covers 11 bases. The J segment lost 0 bases and the V segment lost 1 base, leaving 7 bases of the junction unmatched. CDR3 length: 18 residues. The germline CDR1 and CDR2 sequences are SGHRS and YFSETQ. For the CDR3, the DNA is TGCGCCAGCAGCTTGACCCTAGCGGGGGGCCTCAGCACAGATACGCAGTATTTT. This translates into CASSLTLAGGLSTDTQYF.

The V and J genes are TRBV5-1 and TRBJ2-7; 10 positions match TRBD1. V lost 4 bases to trimming and J lost 3 bases; unmatched junction nucleotides: 10. This CDR3 is built from 16 residues. Germline V gene sequence: CDR1 SGHRS, CDR2 YFSETQ. The CDR3 sequence: CASSHAPGQGVYEQYF. The CDR3 DNA follows: TGCGCCAGCAGCCACGCTCCAGGACAGGGGGTCTACGAGCAGTACTTC.

This clone showed up just a few times. The chain joins TRBV7-2 to TRBJ1-1, with D unclear. V lost 5 bases, J lost 0 bases, and 19 bases lay in between. Germline CDR1 SGHTA, CDR2 FQGNSA. The CDR3 extends over 17 amino acids. CDR3 in amino acids: CASSASGWGQLNTEAFF. In DNA form, the CDR3 reads TGTGCCAGCAGCGCCAGCGGGTGGGGTCAGTTGAACACTGAAGCTTTCTTT.

The genes are TRBV5-6 and TRBJ2-5; 8 nucleotides match TRBD1. This CDR3 has 14 amino acids. The germline V gene encodes CDR1 SGHDT and CDR2 YYEEEE. The trim removed 5 bases at V and 5 bases at J, leaving 8 bases unmatched. In DNA, the CDR3 is TGTGCCAGCAGATGGCGACAGGGGCGGGAGACCCAGTACTTC. Protein sequence: CASRWRQGRETQYF.

This clone was seen only a few times. The J gene is TRBJ1-1, the V gene TRBV27; a possible D gene is TRBD1 (6 bases). There are 16 residues in the CDR3. Trimming took off 4 bases at V and 0 bases at J, with 15 bases between the two ends. The germline gives CDR1 MNHEY, CDR2 SMNVEV (reference sequence). CDR3 coding DNA: TGTGCCAGCAGTTCTGGACAGCTTTTCATGAACACTGAAGCTTTCTTT. The encoded protein is CASSSGQLFMNTEAFF.

J is TRBJ1-5 and V is TRBV28, with D possibly matching TRBD1 (5 bases). This CDR3 is 14 amino acids long. CDR1 and CDR2 from the germline V gene are MDHEN and SYDVKM. With 2 bases removed from V and 0 bases from J, the gap between germline ends came to 5 bases. CDR3 in amino acids: CASSLRGSNQPQHF. The CDR3 nucleotides are TGTGCCAGCAGTTTAAGGGGTAGCAATCAGCCCCAGCATTTT.

There are a few counts of this clone. CDR3 sequence (DNA): TGTGCCAGCCGGGTGGACTTTCATAGCACCGGGGAGCTGTTTTTT. As protein: CASRVDFHSTGELFF. The chain has TRBV6-5 and TRBJ2-2, with a weak D call TRBD2 (5 bases). Deletions cut 8 bases from V and 4 bases from J, with 17 bases between. CDR1 is MNHEY and CDR2 is SVGAGI in the germline V gene. The CDR3 spans 15 residues.

This sequence joins TRBV7-9 and TRBJ2-3; TRBD1 aligns across 10 bases. Losses at the gene ends were 5 bases for V and 8 bases for J; bases not matched to a gene: 10. The CDR3 runs 15 residues. Per germline, CDR1 SEHNR and CDR2 FQNEAQ (reference sequence). CDR3 amino acids: CASSLGQGGMGTQYF. The CDR3, as DNA: TGTGCCAGCAGCCTAGGACAGGGGGGTATGGGTACGCAGTATTTT.

In this sample, this clone turned up a few times. V usage is TRBV5-1 and J usage is TRBJ1-2; D remains unclear. The germline V gene encodes CDR1 SGHRS and CDR2 YFSETQ. The CDR3 sequence is 14 residues long. V was pared by 0 bases and J by 3 bases, with 9 bases between. The CDR3 protein is CASSLDLGDYGYTF. In nucleotides, the CDR3 is TGCGCCAGCAGCTTGGATCTGGGAGACTATGGCTACACCTTC.

The genes are TRBV28 and TRBJ2-4; D remains ambiguous. Trimming stripped 5 bases from V and 9 bases from J, with 11 bases between. CDR3 size: 12 residues. Per the germline V gene, CDR1 is MDHEN and CDR2 is SYDVKM. CDR3 protein: CASSQQLGIQYF. The CDR3 DNA reads as TGTGCCAGCAGTCAACAGTTGGGCATTCAGTACTTC.

This clone was seen just once. The chain joins TRBV5-1 to TRBJ1-1, with D perhaps matching TRBD1 (6 bases). From germline, CDR1 is SGHRS and CDR2 YFSETQ. The CDR3 runs 13 residues. V shed 2 bases and J shed 3 bases, with 8 bases lying between them. The CDR3 DNA reads as TGCGCCAGCAGCTTATGGGGGCACACTGAAGCTTTCTTT. It is translated as CASSLWGHTEAFF.

About this clone itself: An end of the junction does not agree with germline; a read error may underlie this. The chain carries TRBV4-3 and TRBJ2-4; 8 bases are shared with TRBD1. This CDR3 region has 13 residues. From germline, CDR1 is LGHNA and CDR2 YSLEER. The CDR3 sequence is CASSQVDRGQISF. CDR3 nucleotide sequence: TGCGCCAGCAGCCAAGTCGACAGGGGACAAATAAGCTTC.

V is TRBV27 and J is TRBJ2-3; no reliable D call. Germline CDR1 is MNHEY and CDR2 is SMNVEV (reference sequence). Deletions cut 5 bases from V and 1 base from J, with 7 bases between. The CDR3 consists of 13 residues. The DNA of the CDR3 is TGTGCCAGCAGTAAACACCGCACAGATACGCAGTATTTT. Translating it yields CASSKHRTDTQYF.

In this sample, this clone turned up once. The V gene is TRBV7-9, the J gene TRBJ1-4; no clear D gene. Germline V lookup: CDR1 SEHNR, CDR2 FQNEAQ (reference sequence). The ends were cut back, 2 bases at V and 0 bases at J, with 13 bases in the middle. CDR3 size: 17 residues. As DNA, the CDR3 is TGTGCCAGCAGCTTATCCCCCATGGGCGCAACTAATGAAAAACTGTTTTTT. The encoded protein is CASSLSPMGATNEKLFF.